In its sample, the clone carrying this T cell receptor beta chain was seen once. The antigen is unknown. PCR primers comprised 60 Vbeta and 13 Jbeta primers. The repertoire was sequenced with immunoSEQ multiplex PCR; TCRdb's copy has only in-frame clones and lacks some. Of 150,000 to 250,000 clones in the sample, almost 85% were seen once. The record originates from a study of cytomegalovirus exposure and HLA in healthy donors. Per the germline V gene, CDR1 is MNHEY and CDR2 is SMNVEV (reference sequence). V was pared by 8 bases and J by 3 bases, with 9 bases of the junction left unmatched. The CDR3 covers 14 residues. General observations from the study: In all likelihood, a cluster of highly shared sequence variants was a sequencing artifact. Certain indistinguishable V segments, among them TRBV6-2 and TRBV6-3, were excluded. Looking again later, the authors saw that most CMV-associated TCR beta chains seemed HLA-restricted. Cytomegalovirus-associated status was assigned to approximately 160 TCR beta chains.

The chain has TRBV27 and TRBJ2-7; 8 bases are a match to TRBD1. Sequenced: PBMCs. The sequence derives from a woman aged 50 to 60 in good health and CMV-seronegative. In nucleotides, the CDR3 is TGTGCCAGCGGAAGAGGGGACAGGCTCTACGAGCAGTACTTC. Encoded protein: CASGRGDRLYEQYF.